Presented here are 30 T cell receptor beta chains from one specimen sequenced in a study of T cells after yellow fever vaccination. TCRdb re-called the 5' RACE reads with MiXCR, one entry per CDR3 protein. In the table there are about 330,000 distinct CDR3 sequences, about 7.8% of which are singletons. This specimen consisted of PBMCs, obtained approximately 40 days after the first yellow fever vaccination. Source of these receptors: a man aged 18 to 29 who received the YFV17D yellow fever vaccine.

CDR3 region: CASSPGRATNEKLFF. CDR3 bases: TGTGCCAGCAGTCCCGGACGGGCAACTAATGAAAAACTGTTTTTT. This sequence joins TRBV6-1 and TRBJ1-4; D remains ambiguous. Trimming took 5 bases from V and 0 from J, leaving 10 bases between them. The length of the CDR3 is 15 residues. Germline loops: CDR1 MNHNS, CDR2 SASEGT.

Only a few counts were recorded for this clonotype. The gene calls are TRBV7-8 and TRBJ1-2; D remains unclear. V was shortened by 5 bases and J by 3 bases, with 19 bases between the two germline ends. This CDR3 region has 16 residues. The germline V gene encodes CDR1 SGHVS and CDR2 FQNEAQ. Here the CDR3 DNA reads TGTGCCAGCAGCCCCAGCTGGATCGTTTCAGACTATGGCTACACCTTC. Its translation is CASSPSWIVSDYGYTF.

This clonotype showed up just a few times. The chain recombines TRBV12-3 or TRBV12-4 with TRBJ2-6; no clear D. The CDR3 is 19 residues long. The V gene lost 4 bases and the J gene lost 0 bases, with 19 bases spanning the gap. The CDR3 spells CASSYVWGVDPSGANVLTF. The CDR3 nucleotides read TGTGCCAGCAGTTACGTGTGGGGTGTTGATCCCTCTGGGGCCAACGTCCTGACTTTC.

The rearrangement joins TRBV6-6 to TRBJ1-2, with D uncertain. V was trimmed by 6 bases and J by 8 bases, leaving 13 bases between them. Per germline, CDR1 MNHNY and CDR2 SVGAGI (reference sequence). The CDR3 is 12 residues long. DNA for the CDR3: TGTGCCAGCAGGAAGGGTTTTTTGGGCTACACCTTC. Amino acid sequence: CASRKGFLGYTF.

This clonotype has just a few counts. This chain connects TRBV27 to TRBJ1-2, with a possible D match to TRBD1 (5 bases). The germline V and J ends were trimmed by 3 bases and 6 bases, with 11 bases remaining between them. Germline CDR1 MNHEY, CDR2 SMNVEV (reference sequence). This CDR3 region has 13 residues. As DNA, the CDR3 is TGTGCCAGCAGTTTTAGGCGGGGACATGGCTACACCTTC. Translated, it gives CASSFRRGHGYTF.

CDR3 in amino acids: CASSTTGFYGYTF. DNA of the CDR3: TGTGCCAGCAGTACGACAGGGTTCTATGGCTACACCTTC. This chain links TRBV2 with TRBJ1-2; 7 nucleotides align to TRBD1. Trimming took 5 bases from V and 4 from J; bases not matched to a gene: 4. Germline V gene sequence: CDR1 SNHLY, CDR2 FYNNEI. This CDR3 region has 13 residues. The full variable domain, rest sourced from reference TRBV2 and TRBJ1-2, is EPEVTQTPSHQVTQMGQEVILRCVPISNHLYFYWYRQILGQKVEFLVSFYNNEISEKSEIFDDQFSVERPDGSNFTLKIRSTKLEDSAMYFCASSTTGFYGYTFGSGTRLTVV.

This clonotype was found a few times. The chain uses TRBV3-1 and TRBJ2-1, with D unclear. The germline V gene has CDR1 LGHDT and CDR2 YNNKEL (reference sequence). V shed 3 bases and J shed 10 bases, with 13 bases lying between them. The CDR3 is 13 residues long. The CDR3 here is CASSHDRGSEQFF. The CDR3 DNA sequence: TGTGCCAGCAGCCACGATAGAGGTAGCGAGCAGTTCTTC.

This chain uses TRBV10-1 with TRBJ2-1; D may match TRBD1 or TRBD2 (5 bases each). Germline loops: CDR1 WNHNN, CDR2 SYGVQD (reference sequence). V gave up 0 bases and J gave up 9 bases, with 18 bases separating them. This CDR3 is built from 16 residues. The CDR3 DNA reads TGCGCCAGCAGTGAGTCCTTGGGGGAAGGTTTTAGTGAGCAGTTCTTC. Protein sequence: CASSESLGEGFSEQFF.

The chain joins TRBV12-3 or TRBV12-4 to TRBJ1-5; D might be TRBD1 (6 bases). Trimming stripped 5 bases from V and 4 bases from J, with 12 bases between. The length of the CDR3 is 14 residues. CDR3 sequence: CASSPQRGNQPQHF. CDR3 bases: TGTGCCAGCAGTCCACAAAGGGGGAATCAGCCCCAGCATTTT.

This clonotype was recorded a few times. This chain connects TRBV6-5 to TRBJ2-7; D is possibly TRBD1 or TRBD2 (6 bases each). The V end lost 4 bases, the J end lost 12 bases, and 22 bases lay between the germline ends. Germline CDR1 is MNHEY and CDR2 is SVGAGI. The CDR3 contains 14 residues. The CDR3 DNA sequence: TGTGCCAGCAGTTCGGATGTCGGAACAGGGAGGTGGTACGTC. Encoded protein: CASSSDVGTGRWYV.

This clonotype has more than one count but fewer than ten. The V and J genes are TRBV15 and TRBJ2-3; 10 bases align to TRBD1. This CDR3 comprises 16 residues. CDR1 and CDR2 from the germline V gene are LNHNV and YYDKDF (reference sequence). J lost 1 base, V lost 3 bases, and 4 bases had no gene match. The CDR3 loop reads CATSSRQGAGTDTQYF. The CDR3 bases are TGTGCCACCAGCAGTAGACAGGGGGCAGGCACAGATACGCAGTATTTT.

A few counts support this clonotype. This sequence joins TRBV7-9 and TRBJ1-2, with no clear D. Germline loops: CDR1 SEHNR, CDR2 FQNEAQ (reference sequence). This CDR3 has 17 residues. With 5 bases removed from V and 0 bases from J, the gap between germline ends came to 19 bases. For the CDR3, the DNA is TGTGCCAGCAGCCCACCGGGGAGTGACATTTCTAACTATGGCTACACCTTC. Protein: CASSPPGSDISNYGYTF. Based on the CDR3 plus reference TRBV7-9 and TRBJ1-2, the full variable domain is DTGVSQNPRHKITKRGQNVTFRCDPISEHNRLYWYRQTLGQGPEFLTYFQNEAQLEKSRLLSDRFSAERPKGSFSTLEIQRTEQGDSAMYLCASSPPGSDISNYGYTFGSGTRLTVV.

This clonotype was picked up a small number of times. The chain is built from TRBV20-1 and TRBJ1-1, with D unresolved. V was shortened by 0 bases and J by 0 bases, with 8 bases between the two germline ends. The CDR3 consists of 14 residues. Germline-derived CDR1 and CDR2 are DFQATT and SNEGSKA (reference sequence). The CDR3 DNA is TGCAGTGCTAGAGATAGGTCGGTGAACACTGAAGCTTTCTTT. Encoded protein: CSARDRSVNTEAFF.

The chain recombines TRBV12-3 or TRBV12-4 with TRBJ2-7; possibly TRBD1 or TRBD2 for D (5 bases each). With 6 bases removed from V and 2 bases from J, the gap between germline ends came to 17 bases. The CDR3 runs 15 residues. CDR3 DNA: TGTGCCAGCAGGAGTCGGACGGGGCCGACCTACGAGCAGTACTTC. It encodes CASRSRTGPTYEQYF.

This clonotype showed up just a few times. V usage is TRBV10-1 and J usage is TRBJ2-2; D gene ambiguous. Trimming took 3 bases from V and 6 from J, leaving 8 bases between them. This CDR3 is built from 13 residues. Germline lookup yields CDR1 WNHNN and CDR2 SYGVQD (reference sequence). DNA of the CDR3: TGCGCCAGCAGTGAATTGGTTCCCGGGGAGCTGTTTTTT. Amino acid sequence: CASSELVPGELFF.

On this clonotype: It may be a read error: a sequence one base away is much more abundant. The chain joins TRBV4-3 to TRBJ2-6; a weak D match, TRBD1 (5 bases). There are 14 residues in the CDR3. Germline CDR1 is LGHNA and CDR2 is YSLEER. CDR3 loop: CASSRITGANVPTF. The DNA of the CDR3 is TGCGCCAGCAGCCGCATTACTGGGGCCAACGTCCCGACTTTC.

A few counts support this clonotype. V is TRBV6-5 and J is TRBJ2-7; perhaps TRBD1 as D (5 bases). The CDR3 covers 12 residues. V lost 4 bases to trimming and J lost 7 bases, with 11 bases between them. Germline loops: CDR1 MNHEY, CDR2 SVGAGI. CDR3 loop: CASSWAKGEQYF. The CDR3 DNA sequence: TGTGCCAGCAGTTGGGCCAAGGGGGAGCAGTACTTC.

The rearrangement uses TRBV11-3 and TRBJ2-5, with 8 bases matching TRBD1. V gave up 5 bases and J gave up 5 bases; unmatched junction bases: 7. The CDR3 is made up of 14 amino acids. Germline values: CDR1 SGHNT, CDR2 YENEEA. Here the CDR3 DNA reads TGTGCCAGCAGCCCAGGACAGGGTTTTGAGACCCAGTACTTC. Its protein product is CASSPGQGFETQYF.

The chain combines TRBV12-3 or TRBV12-4 with TRBJ1-2, with D possibly TRBD1 on 5 matching bases. V was trimmed by 3 bases and J by 1 base, leaving 12 bases between them. The CDR3 runs 15 residues. This CDR3 is CASSLGPTHNYGYTF. In DNA, the CDR3 is TGTGCCAGCAGTTTGGGACCGACCCATAACTATGGCTACACCTTC.

This clonotype was counted between two and nine times. The DNA for the CDR3 is TGCAGTGCTAGGAATTCGGGGGGGTCGGCCTACAATGAGCAGTTCTTC. This gives the protein CSARNSGGSAYNEQFF. The chain couples TRBV20-1 to TRBJ2-1; 8 bases fit TRBD2. Germline CDR1 is DFQATT and CDR2 is SNEGSKA (reference sequence). The V segment lost 3 bases and the J segment 2 bases; nucleotides outside the gene matches: 9. This CDR3 is 16 amino acids long.

The chain employs TRBV18 and TRBJ2-7; TRBD1 matches at 7 bases. CDR3 length: 14 residues. The V and J ends lost 5 bases and 4 bases, in that order; junction bases with no gene match: 8. The germline V gene encodes CDR1 KGHSH and CDR2 LQKENI. The CDR3 loop reads CASSFRQGDYEQYV. DNA for the CDR3: TGTGCCAGCTCATTTCGACAGGGAGATTACGAGCAGTACGTC.

This clonotype was counted at least ten times. This chain connects TRBV28 to TRBJ1-1, with D unclear. Germline V gene data show CDR1 as MDHEN and CDR2 as SYDVKM. The ends were cut back, 2 bases at V and 6 bases at J, with 4 bases in the middle. This CDR3 contains 11 residues. The CDR3 loop is CASSLISEAFF. The CDR3 nucleotides read TGTGCCAGCAGTTTAATCTCTGAAGCTTTCTTT. The full variable domain, in which reference TRBV28 and TRBJ1-1 provide the parts outside the CDR3, is DVKVTQSSRYLVKRTGEKVFLECVQDMDHENMFWYRQDPGLGLRLIYFSYDVKMKEKGDIPEGYSVSREKKERFSLILESASTNQTSMYLCASSLISEAFFGQGTRLTVV.

The CDR3 region is CASSQVGTGKNYGYTF. CDR3 sequence (DNA): TGCGCCAGCAGCCAAGTTGGGACAGGGAAGAACTATGGCTACACCTTC. V usage is TRBV4-1 and J usage is TRBJ1-2; 9 bases are a match to TRBD1. V lost 1 base to trimming and J lost 2 bases; unmatched junction nucleotides: 5. The CDR3 totals 16 residues. Germline V CDR1 and CDR2: MGHRA, YSYEKL.

This sequence joins TRBV28 and TRBJ2-1, with TRBD1 as a possible D gene (7 bases). The germline V gene encodes CDR1 MDHEN and CDR2 SYDVKM. V lost 7 bases and J lost 12, with 19 bases in between. The CDR3 consists of 13 residues. CDR3 sequence: CASTLRGVDGQFF. The CDR3 nucleotides are TGTGCCAGCACCCTCAGGGGGGTAGATGGGCAGTTCTTC.

This clonotype was recorded a few times. The chain combines TRBV9 with TRBJ2-2; D is possibly TRBD1 (6 bases). V shed 3 bases and J shed 0 bases, with 9 bases lying between them. The CDR3 covers 15 residues. CDR1 SGDLS and CDR2 YYNGEE come from the germline V gene. The CDR3 nucleotides are TGTGCCAGCAGCGCCGGGACACCGAACACCGGGGAGCTGTTTTTT. Translation gives CASSAGTPNTGELFF.

This clonotype was seen a handful of times. V is TRBV11-3 and J is TRBJ2-5; 7 bases align to TRBD1. V gave up 5 bases and J gave up 5 bases; unmatched junction bases: 17. CDR1 is SGHNT, CDR2 YENEEA, per germline. The CDR3 spans 17 residues. In DNA form, the CDR3 reads TGTGCCAGCAGCCAGAGTGACCGACAGGGACGGAGGGAGACCCAGTACTTC. This translates into CASSQSDRQGRRETQYF.

The table lists this clonotype with many counts. This rearrangement joins TRBV5-1 to TRBJ2-1, with TRBD2 matching over 9 bases. The germline gives CDR1 SGHRS, CDR2 YFSETQ. V was clipped by 0 bases and J by 7 bases; unmatched bases: 5. This CDR3 spans 15 amino acids. This CDR3 reads CASSLELAGVNEQFF. CDR3 nucleotide sequence: TGCGCCAGCAGCTTGGAATTAGCGGGGGTAAATGAGCAGTTCTTC.

The chain links TRBV7-3 to TRBJ2-3, with 7 bases that match TRBD2. CDR3 size: 16 residues. The trim removed 5 bases at V and 2 bases at J, leaving 10 bases unmatched. The V gene's germline CDR1 is SGHTA and CDR2 FQGTGA. For the CDR3, the DNA is TGTGCCAGCAGCCCTAGCAGCGGGGAAGTCACAGATACGCAGTATTTT. Its protein is CASSPSSGEVTDTQYF.

This clonotype was seen a few times. The chain joins TRBV20-1 to TRBJ2-7, with 9 bases that match TRBD2. Trimming at V came to 4 bases and at J to 2 bases, leaving 6 bases not matched to a gene. The CDR3 spans 14 residues. Germline V gene data show CDR1 as DFQATT and CDR2 as SNEGSKA (reference sequence). This CDR3 reads CSANPGLAAYEQYV. The CDR3 DNA sequence: TGCAGTGCTAACCCGGGACTAGCTGCCTACGAGCAGTACGTC.

This chain uses TRBV29-1 with TRBJ2-1, with D possibly matching TRBD1 (5 bases). There are 13 residues in the CDR3. With 7 bases removed from V and 0 bases from J, the gap between germline ends came to 10 bases. Germline values: CDR1 SQVTM, CDR2 ANQGSEA. CDR3 in amino acids: CSAVGDSYNEQFF. The CDR3, as DNA: TGCAGCGCTGTAGGGGACTCCTACAATGAGCAGTTCTTC.